These 7 T cell receptor beta chains came from one sample sequenced in a study of beta chain features in type 1 diabetes. Investigators reverse transcribed all isolated RNA, so they sequenced expressed TCRB transcripts. Profiled with immunoSEQ multiplex PCR; TCRdb holds only in-frame clones, not every one. Here the sample spans hundreds of thousands of clones, approximately 15% being singletons. Sequences were obtained from naive CD4+ T cells from blood. The receptor set was obtained from a man aged 30 to 45 in good health.

The V and J genes are TRBV7-8 and TRBJ2-3; D unresolved. The CDR3 totals 14 residues. Germline CDR1 is SGHVS and CDR2 is FQNEAQ. With 1 base removed from V and 2 bases from J, the gap between germline ends came to 7 bases. The CDR3 loop is CASSLVASTDTQYF. The CDR3 region has the DNA TGTGCCAGCAGCTTAGTGGCGTCCACAGATACGCAGTATTTT.

The table lists this clone with a few counts. The genes are TRBV28 and TRBJ1-2, with D possibly matching TRBD1 (5 bases). Germline V gives CDR1 MDHEN, CDR2 SYDVKM. The CDR3 contains 14 residues. V lost 2 bases to trimming and J lost 6 bases, with 13 bases between them. CDR3 region: CASSLRAGWHGYTF. The CDR3 coding sequence is TGTGCCAGCAGTTTAAGGGCAGGGTGGCATGGCTACACCTTC.

This clone was detected a few times. The chain employs TRBV7-2 and TRBJ1-5; D is possibly TRBD1 (6 bases). The CDR3 runs to 15 residues. Germline V gene sequence: CDR1 SGHTA, CDR2 FQGNSA. V dropped 5 bases and J dropped 1 base, with 12 bases sitting between them. This CDR3 reads CASSLQGWSNQPQHF. CDR3 DNA sequence: TGTGCCAGCAGCCTACAGGGCTGGAGCAATCAGCCCCAGCATTTT. Together with reference TRBV7-2 and TRBJ1-5, the CDR3 gives the full variable domain: GAGVSQSPSNKVTEKGKDVELRCDPISGHTALYWYRQSLGQGLEFLIYFQGNSAPDKSGLPSDRFSAERTGGSVSTLTIQRTQQEDSAVYLCASSLQGWSNQPQHFGDGTRLSIL.

The V and J genes are TRBV2 and TRBJ2-3; 7 nucleotides line up with TRBD2. The CDR3 covers 13 residues. Germline CDR1 and CDR2: SNHLY and FYNNEI. Germline trimming cut 8 bases from V and 2 bases from J; bases unmatched to any gene: 4. The DNA for the CDR3 is TGTGCCAGCGGGGGGGGATCCACAGATACGCAGTATTTT. This translates into CASGGGSTDTQYF.

This clone was recorded a few times. This chain links TRBV7-2 with TRBJ2-1; 10 bases are shared with TRBD2. The germline V gene encodes CDR1 SGHTA and CDR2 FQGNSA. CDR3 length: 14 amino acids. V dropped 7 bases and J dropped 10; count of bases not matched to a gene: 10. The CDR3, as DNA: TGTGCCAGCATCCGGACTAGCGGCCCTATGGAGCAGTTCTTC. Amino acids: CASIRTSGPMEQFF.

The chain carries TRBV6-5 and TRBJ1-2, with a weak D call TRBD1 (6 bases). V shed 0 bases and J shed 7 bases, with 12 bases lying between them. The germline gives CDR1 MNHEY, CDR2 SVGAGI. There are 14 residues in the CDR3. CDR3 loop: CASSYSVRGSGYTF. CDR3 coding DNA: TGTGCCAGCAGTTACTCGGTCAGGGGTTCTGGCTACACCTTC.

This chain connects TRBV25-1 to TRBJ2-3; D remains ambiguous. This CDR3 region has 15 residues. V shed 3 bases and J shed 2 bases, with 12 bases lying between them. Per the germline V gene, CDR1 is MGHDK and CDR2 is SYGVNS. The CDR3 nucleotides read TGTGCCAGCAGTGATTGGCAGCGAGACACAGATACGCAGTATTTT. Its translation: CASSDWQRDTDTQYF. Full variable domain (outside the CDR3, taken from reference TRBV25-1 and TRBJ2-3): EADIYQTPRYLVIGTGKKITLECSQTMGHDKMYWYQQDPGMELHLIHYSYGVNSTEKGDLSSESTVSRIRTEHFPLTLESARPSHTSQYLCASSDWQRDTDTQYFGPGTRLTVL.